This TCR beta chain stems from a study of blood T cell repertoires in COVID-19. Whole-study context: Sites in the United States, Italy and Spain provided acute and convalescent COVID-19 samples. PBMCs, B-cell-depleted T cells, or T cells provided the cDNA or gDNA that made up the material.

Sequenced by immunoSEQ multiplex PCR; TCRdb stores in-frame clones only, minus some. Of about 93,000 clones detected, roughly 85% appear once; the ten largest clones hold 15% to 20%. V was clipped by 6 bases and J by 0 bases, with 3 bases between them. This CDR3 is built from 13 residues. The V gene's germline CDR1 is SGHTA and CDR2 FQGNSA. Sequencing was carried out using peripheral blood. The chain employs TRBV7-2 and TRBJ2-6, with D unclear. This sequence originates from a human donor in a cohort sampled during active COVID-19. Written as DNA, the CDR3 is TGTGCCAGCAGAGCCTCTGGGGCCAACGTCCTGACTTTC. Translation: CASRASGANVLTF.